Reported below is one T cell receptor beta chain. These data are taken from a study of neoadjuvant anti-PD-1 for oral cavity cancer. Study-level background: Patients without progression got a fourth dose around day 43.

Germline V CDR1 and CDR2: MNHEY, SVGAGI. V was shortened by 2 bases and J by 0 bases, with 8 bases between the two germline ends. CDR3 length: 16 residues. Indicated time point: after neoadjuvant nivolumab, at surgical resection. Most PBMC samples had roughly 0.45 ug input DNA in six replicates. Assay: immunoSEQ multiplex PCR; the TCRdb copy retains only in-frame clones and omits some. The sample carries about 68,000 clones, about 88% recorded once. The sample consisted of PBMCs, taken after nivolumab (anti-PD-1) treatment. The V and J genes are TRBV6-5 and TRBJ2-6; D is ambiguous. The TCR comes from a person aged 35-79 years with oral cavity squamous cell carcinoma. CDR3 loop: CASSYARYSGANVLTF. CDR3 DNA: TGTGCCAGCAGTTACGCGCGTTACTCTGGGGCCAACGTCCTGACTTTC.